The 18 T cell receptor beta chains below all came from one sample that was sequenced in a study of T cell clonotyping in hematopoietic cell transplantation (dated by TCRdb to the early 2020s). Read against the paper, the sample's time point label means: recipient sample about 28 days before transplant, after cytoreduction. Preparation of the library involved the immunoSEQ multiplex PCR assay. Imported from immuneACCESS, the table was reduced by TCRdb to in-frame sequences with V and J called. These copies leave out some clones; in studies compared against another copy, an unresolved V gene accounts for under half, and the cause of the remainder is not known. Here the sample has under 11,000 clones; 92% occur a single time. The ten largest clonotypes hold about 13% of the sample. Sequenced here: peripheral blood mononuclear cells, sampled before stem cell transplant. These receptors were collected from a woman in her forties with acute myeloid leukemia. Some clones in this sample may be carry-over from other donors' samples.

The V and J genes are TRBV7-2 and TRBJ2-7; 7 nucleotides align to TRBD2. The CDR3 has 16 residues. CDR1 is SGHTA and CDR2 is FQGNSA in the germline V gene. After removal of 4 bases from V and 5 bases from J, the junction contained 14 bases not matched to a gene. The CDR3 DNA is TGTGCCAGCAGCTCTAGGGGTGCCGGGAGGCCCCACGAGCAGTACTTC. Protein: CASSSRGAGRPHEQYF.

This clone occurred once. The chain couples TRBV29-1 to TRBJ1-1; D gene ambiguous. Germline CDR1 and CDR2: SQVTM and ANQGSEA. The CDR3 runs to 13 residues. V was shortened by 0 bases and J by 6 bases, with 11 bases between the two germline ends. This CDR3 is CSVEDLGGSEAFF. Here the CDR3 DNA reads TGCAGCGTTGAAGATTTGGGCGGGTCTGAAGCTTTCTTT. Full variable domain (rest looked up from reference TRBV29-1 and TRBJ1-1): SAVISQKPSRDICQRGTSLTIQCQVDSQVTMMFWYRQQPGQSLTLIATANQGSEATYESGFVIDKFPISRPNLTFSTLTVSNMSPEDSSIYLCSVEDLGGSEAFFGQGTRLTVV.

The sample holds a few counts of this clone. The chain recombines TRBV11-2 with TRBJ2-1; no definite D call. V was cut by 1 base and J by 0 bases, with 7 bases left in between. Germline V lookup: CDR1 SGHAT, CDR2 FQNNGV. CDR3 length equals 15 residues. CDR3 in amino acids: CASSLVLSSYNEQFF. The CDR3 nucleotides are TGTGCCAGCAGCTTAGTCCTAAGCTCCTACAATGAGCAGTTCTTC.

This clone showed up just a few times. The V gene is TRBV14, the J gene TRBJ1-2; 7 bases are shared with TRBD1. V was pared by 1 base and J by 5 bases, with 7 bases of the junction left unmatched. The CDR3 loop spans 15 amino acids. CDR1 SGHDN and CDR2 FVKESK come from the germline V gene. The DNA for the CDR3 is TGTGCCAGCAGCCAAGCGGCCGGGACAGATTATGGCTACACCTTC. Amino acids: CASSQAAGTDYGYTF. Complete variable domain (other parts from reference TRBV14 and TRBJ1-2): EAGVTQFPSHSVIEKGQTVTLRCDPISGHDNLYWYRRVMGKEIKFLLHFVKESKQDESGMPNNRFLAERTGGTYSTLKVQPAELEDSGVYFCASSQAAGTDYGYTFGSGTRLTVV.

This clone was observed a single time. The chain couples TRBV4-3 to TRBJ2-7, with 11 bases lining up with TRBD2. V lost 2 bases to trimming and J lost 6 bases; unmatched junction nucleotides: 6. From germline, CDR1 is LGHNA and CDR2 YSLEER. This CDR3 has 15 residues. The CDR3 loop reads CASSQLLAGVVEQYF. For the CDR3, the DNA is TGCGCCAGCAGCCAATTACTAGCGGGAGTGGTCGAGCAGTACTTC.

The chain is built from TRBV29-1 and TRBJ2-7; TRBD1 is a possible D gene (6 bases). Germline CDR1 reads SQVTM; CDR2 reads ANQGSEA. Trimming left V 4 bases short and J 5 bases short, with 12 bases between. The CDR3 has 12 amino acids. The CDR3 region has the DNA TGCAGCGTTGGAAGGGACATGCACGAGCAGTACTTC. Translated: CSVGRDMHEQYF.

This chain uses TRBV27 with TRBJ1-2; D not resolved. Per the germline V gene, CDR1 is MNHEY and CDR2 is SMNVEV (reference sequence). This CDR3 is built from 14 residues. V lost 9 bases and J lost 8, with 22 bases in between. CDR3 region: CASSNPGVVGGYTF. The CDR3 bases are TGTGCCAGTTCAAACCCCGGGGTTGTGGGCGGCTACACCTTC.

The chain couples TRBV7-9 to TRBJ1-1; D call uncertain. The CDR3 runs 15 residues. The germline CDR1 and CDR2 sequences are SEHNR and FQNEAQ (reference sequence). V lost 4 bases and J 6 bases, leaving 18 bases between the germline ends. The DNA for the CDR3 is TGTGCCAGCAGCTCCTGGAGGAGGGTGGGCGCTGAAGCTTTCTTT. This translates into CASSSWRRVGAEAFF.

This clone showed up just a few times. The chain couples TRBV27 to TRBJ1-1, with D tentatively TRBD1 (5 bases). The CDR3 consists of 11 residues. CDR1 is MNHEY and CDR2 is SMNVEV in the germline V gene (reference sequence). V was trimmed by 6 bases and J by 7 bases, leaving 9 bases between them. CDR3 nucleotide sequence: TGTGCCAGCAGATGGCAGGGTGAAGCTTTCTTT. This sequence encodes CASRWQGEAFF.

This rearrangement joins TRBV7-8 to TRBJ2-2; 14 nucleotides line up with TRBD2. V trimming: 3 bases; J trimming: 2 bases; junction bases outside the gene matches: 5. The CDR3 sequence is 18 residues long. Per the germline V gene, CDR1 is SGHVS and CDR2 is FQNEAQ. The CDR3: CASSFGLAGGHNTGELFF. CDR3 sequence (DNA): TGTGCCAGCAGCTTCGGACTAGCGGGAGGCCACAACACCGGGGAGCTGTTTTTT.

The chain has TRBV12-5 and TRBJ1-2; 7 positions match TRBD1. The CDR3 is 17 amino acids. Germline trimming cut 5 bases from V and 1 base from J; bases unmatched to any gene: 13. CDR1 LGHNT and CDR2 FRNRAP come from the germline V gene. The DNA for the CDR3 is TGTGCTAGTGGTCGGGATAACAGGGGAAGGTATAACTATGGCTACACCTTC. Its protein product is CASGRDNRGRYNYGYTF.

The V call is TRBV5-1, the J call TRBJ2-7, with 8 bases lining up with TRBD1. The germline V gene encodes CDR1 SGHRS and CDR2 YFSETQ. V lost 0 bases to trimming and J lost 3 bases; unmatched junction nucleotides: 5. The CDR3 consists of 15 residues. CDR3 protein: CASSLASGQVYEQYF. DNA for the CDR3: TGCGCCAGCAGCTTGGCCTCGGGACAGGTCTACGAGCAGTACTTC.

The CDR3 DNA is TGTGCCAGTAGTGCCCAGGGTCCTTGGTACGGCTACGAGCAGTACTTC. Protein sequence: CASSAQGPWYGYEQYF. The chain uses TRBV19 and TRBJ2-7, with D tentatively TRBD1 (5 bases). Germline values: CDR1 LNHDA, CDR2 SQIVND (reference sequence). The CDR3 is 16 residues long. The V gene lost 5 bases and the J gene lost 3 bases, with 20 bases spanning the gap. The variable domain in full, with the rest retrieved from reference TRBV19 and TRBJ2-7, is DGGITQSPKYLFRKEGQNVTLSCEQNLNHDAMYWYRQDPGQGLRLIYYSQIVNDFQKGDIAEGYSVSREKKESFPLTVTSAQKNPTAFYLCASSAQGPWYGYEQYFGPGTRLTVT.

The chain employs TRBV25-1 and TRBJ1-1, with TRBD1 matching over 7 bases. Per germline, CDR1 MGHDK and CDR2 SYGVNS. Trimming at V came to 5 bases and at J to 1 base, leaving 10 bases not matched to a gene. The length of the CDR3 is 16 residues. The DNA of the CDR3 is TGTGCCAGCAGTCCTAGCGACAGGGCCCCGAACACTGAAGCTTTCTTT. Amino acids: CASSPSDRAPNTEAFF.

The chain combines TRBV10-3 with TRBJ2-6; D might be TRBD1 or TRBD2, each matching 5 bases. Germline CDR1 and CDR2: ENHRY and SYGVKD. The CDR3 has 15 amino acids. Trimming removed 7 bases from V and 3 bases from J, with 13 bases in between. For the CDR3, the DNA is TGTGCCATCAACCAGGGACGGGATGGGGCCAACGTCCTGACTTTC. Protein product: CAINQGRDGANVLTF.

The chain combines TRBV5-6 with TRBJ1-2, with D possibly being TRBD1 (5 bases). This CDR3 region has 12 residues. The V end lost 4 bases, the J end lost 8 bases, and 12 bases lay between the germline ends. Germline V gene data show CDR1 as SGHDT and CDR2 as YYEEEE. The chain's CDR3 is CASSTSGYGYTF. CDR3 nucleotides: TGTGCCAGCAGCACATCAGGGTACGGCTACACCTTC.

The chain is built from TRBV27 and TRBJ2-1, with TRBD2 matching over 7 bases. The CDR3 is made up of 16 amino acids. CDR1 MNHEY and CDR2 SMNVEV come from the germline V gene (reference sequence). Trimming removed 5 bases from V and 1 base from J; junction bases left unmatched: 8. CDR3 coding DNA: TGTGCCAGCAGTAGGGACTATCTCGAATCCTACAATGAGCAGTTCTTC. Translation: CASSRDYLESYNEQFF.

The CDR3 DNA sequence: TGTGCCAGCAGCCAAGGCGGGGGGCGCGGCGGGAGCCTTACCTACAATGAGCAGTTCTTC. Its protein is CASSQGGGRGGSLTYNEQFF. The genes are TRBV4-2 and TRBJ2-1; 8 bases line up with TRBD2. CDR1 LGHNA and CDR2 YNFKEQ come from the germline V gene. V lost 1 base, J lost 2 bases, and 16 bases stayed unmatched. The CDR3 loop spans 20 amino acids.